Below are 32 T cell receptor beta chains sequenced from a single sample in a study of T-cell memory formation after mild COVID-19. From the 5' RACE reads, TCRdb called clonotypes with MiXCR, one entry per CDR3 protein. The sample includes approximately 230,000 distinct CDR3 sequences, about 17% seen only once; the top ten take about 3.5%. The sample comprised PBMCs or a T cell subset sorted from them (not recorded which). The receptor set was obtained from a man aged 18 to 35 who had mild COVID-19 (a few samples of this study predate the infection). Cell type and time point are not known.

The chain has TRBV18 and TRBJ2-5, with TRBD1 matching 8 bases. V dropped 6 bases and J dropped 4; count of bases not matched to a gene: 13. Germline V gives CDR1 KGHSH, CDR2 LQKENI. The CDR3 contains 16 residues. CDR3 in DNA: TGTGCCAGCTCGCCTAACACGCAGGGGGCAGGAGAGACCCAGTACTTC. The encoded protein is CASSPNTQGAGETQYF.

This rearrangement joins TRBV5-6 to TRBJ2-7, with 7 bases identical to TRBD1. The ends lost 0 bases at V and 2 bases at J; junction bases unmatched: 2. This CDR3 is built from 14 residues. CDR1 is SGHDT and CDR2 is YYEEEE in the germline V gene. The CDR3 DNA is TGTGCCAGCAGCTTGGATCAGGGGGCCTACGAGCAGTACGTC. This gives the protein CASSLDQGAYEQYV.

In its sample, this clonotype was seen a few times. The rearrangement uses TRBV2 and TRBJ2-5; TRBD2 matches at 8 bases. Germline values: CDR1 SNHLY, CDR2 FYNNEI. This CDR3 has 13 amino acids. V was pared by 7 bases and J by 5 bases, with 6 bases of the junction left unmatched. For the CDR3, the DNA is TGTGCCAGCAATCAGCGGGGGCTGGAGACCCAGTACTTC. Translated, it gives CASNQRGLETQYF.

In this sample, this clonotype turned up a few times. The chain carries TRBV10-3 and TRBJ1-4, with a weak D call TRBD1 (5 bases). CDR3 length: 14 amino acids. Germline V CDR1 and CDR2: ENHRY, SYGVKD. Trimming shortened V by 0 bases and J by 5 bases, and 7 bases separated the two germline ends. In DNA form, the CDR3 reads TGTGCCATCAGTGAGTCCGGGGGAAATGAAAAACTGTTTTTT. As protein: CAISESGGNEKLFF.

This sequence joins TRBV2 and TRBJ2-1, with D possibly matching TRBD1 (5 bases). The CDR3 runs to 13 residues. Germline V gene sequence: CDR1 SNHLY, CDR2 FYNNEI. V lost 1 base, J lost 9 bases, and 10 bases lay in between. The CDR3 sequence: CASSEGARGEQFF. CDR3 DNA: TGTGCCAGCAGTGAAGGGGCTAGGGGTGAGCAGTTCTTC.

This clonotype has ten or more counts. The chain combines TRBV28 with TRBJ2-3; D remains unclear. CDR1 and CDR2 from the germline V gene are MDHEN and SYDVKM. With 5 bases removed from V and 2 bases from J, the gap between germline ends came to 8 bases. The CDR3 contains 13 residues. The CDR3 protein is CASSQIPTDTQYF. The DNA for the CDR3 is TGTGCCAGCAGTCAAATTCCCACAGATACGCAGTATTTT.

This clonotype has only a few counts. This chain joins TRBV12-3 or TRBV12-4 and TRBJ2-5; 11 bases are a match to TRBD2. This CDR3 has 15 residues. Unmatched junction bases numbered 7, after V lost 4 bases and J lost 6 bases. The CDR3 loop is CASSSRLAGMKTQYF. CDR3 DNA sequence: TGTGCCAGCAGTTCCCGACTAGCGGGGATGAAGACCCAGTACTTC.

The rearrangement joins TRBV12-3 or TRBV12-4 to TRBJ2-2; TRBD1 is a possible D gene (6 bases). V was shortened by 5 bases and J by 4 bases, with 8 bases between the two germline ends. This CDR3 is built from 13 residues. This CDR3 is CASSRQATGELFF. Written as DNA, the CDR3 is TGTGCCAGCAGTCGACAGGCCACCGGGGAGCTGTTTTTT.

This clonotype was counted between two and nine times. The genes are TRBV9 and TRBJ2-2, with D uncertain. The V gene lost 1 base and the J gene lost 0 bases, with 13 bases spanning the gap. The CDR3 is 17 amino acids. Germline V CDR1 and CDR2: SGDLS, YYNGEE. The CDR3 protein is CASSVFSLGANTGELFF. The CDR3 nucleotides are TGTGCCAGCAGCGTATTTTCACTGGGTGCGAACACCGGGGAGCTGTTTTTT.

This clonotype was seen a handful of times. The chain has TRBV19 and TRBJ1-2; TRBD1 might be the D (5 bases). The CDR3 contains 14 residues. Trimming removed 6 bases from V and 3 bases from J, with 14 bases in between. The germline V gene has CDR1 LNHDA and CDR2 SQIVND (reference sequence). CDR3 nucleotide sequence: TGTGCCAGTAGGCCCCGGGACGGATACTATGGCTACACCTTC. This translates into CASRPRDGYYGYTF.

This clonotype has only a few counts. The chain uses TRBV9 and TRBJ2-5, with D perhaps matching TRBD2 (7 bases). The CDR3 runs 17 residues. The germline V gene has CDR1 SGDLS and CDR2 YYNGEE. Trimming cost V 0 bases and J 2 bases, with 17 bases left between them. The CDR3 DNA reads as TGTGCCAGCAGCGTAGCCGGGGGGCCGTCTGGGCAAGAGACCCAGTACTTC. The encoded protein is CASSVAGGPSGQETQYF.

This clonotype has more than one count but fewer than ten. The V and J genes are TRBV18 and TRBJ2-5; no firm D call. The CDR3 runs to 15 residues. Trimming left V 3 bases short and J 1 base short, with 12 bases between. Looked up from germline, CDR1 is KGHSH and CDR2 is LQKENI. Here the CDR3 reads CASSPGMGRQETQYF. Written as DNA, the CDR3 is TGTGCCAGCTCACCGGGGATGGGTCGCCAAGAGACCCAGTACTTC.

The chain combines TRBV5-1 with TRBJ1-2; D ambiguous. The germline V gene has CDR1 SGHRS and CDR2 YFSETQ. V shed 5 bases and J shed 0 bases, with 11 bases lying between them. The CDR3 runs to 14 residues. DNA of the CDR3: TGCGCCAGCAGAATGTCCCAAGCTAACTATGGCTACACCTTC. It is translated as CASRMSQANYGYTF.

This clonotype was seen only a few times. The chain joins TRBV2 to TRBJ1-2; 10 bases agree with TRBD1. In germline, CDR1 is SNHLY, CDR2 FYNNEI. The CDR3 length is 14 residues. Germline trimming cut 4 bases from V and 4 bases from J; bases unmatched to any gene: 3. CDR3 sequence: CASSATGGFYGYTF. CDR3 in DNA: TGTGCCAGCAGTGCGACAGGGGGCTTCTATGGCTACACCTTC.

The rearrangement links TRBV12-5 to TRBJ2-5, with D unclear. CDR3 size: 15 residues. The V end was cut by 6 bases, the J end by 5 bases, with 19 bases between. Germline V gene sequence: CDR1 LGHNT, CDR2 FRNRAP. The CDR3 DNA reads as TGTGCTAGTGGCAACCTCCTTCGAATGGAGGAGACCCAGTACTTC. It translates to CASGNLLRMEETQYF.

CDR3 nucleotide sequence: TGTGCCAGCCTGAAGGAGACAGAGACCCAGTACTTC. This translates into CASLKETETQYF. The rearrangement joins TRBV12-3 or TRBV12-4 to TRBJ2-5, with D unclear. V was trimmed by 8 bases and J by 4 bases, leaving 11 bases between them. This CDR3 comprises 12 residues.

This clonotype was observed many times. This chain links TRBV3-1 with TRBJ1-1; TRBD1 might be the D (5 bases). Between the trimmed V and J ends, which lost 4 bases and 4 bases, there was a span of 22 bases. The germline CDR1 and CDR2 sequences are LGHDT and YNNKEL (reference sequence). This CDR3 is built from 17 residues. Here the CDR3 reads CASSLSGSHRPGTEAFF. The DNA of the CDR3 is TGTGCCAGCAGCCTTTCCGGATCCCACAGGCCGGGCACTGAAGCTTTCTTT.

This clonotype was seen a single time. V usage is TRBV11-2 and J usage is TRBJ2-3, with TRBD1 matching 10 bases. Germline V gene data show CDR1 as SGHAT and CDR2 as FQNNGV. This CDR3 region has 15 residues. The ends lost 5 bases at V and 9 bases at J; junction bases unmatched: 11. The CDR3 region is CASSPLKGQGPTQYF. The CDR3 nucleotides are TGTGCCAGCAGCCCGTTAAAGGGACAGGGGCCCACGCAGTATTTT.

CDR3 amino acids: CASSAQTGAFF. DNA of the CDR3: TGTGCCAGCAGCGCCCAAACAGGGGCTTTCTTT. The V call is TRBV3-1, the J call TRBJ1-1; TRBD1 might be the D (6 bases). Germline lookup yields CDR1 LGHDT and CDR2 YNNKEL (reference sequence). This CDR3 region has 11 residues. Trimming removed 5 bases from V and 11 bases from J, with 12 bases in between. The complete variable domain, with remaining parts taken from reference TRBV3-1 and TRBJ1-1, reads DTAVSQTPKYLVTQMGNDKSIKCEQNLGHDTMYWYKQDSKKFLKIMFSYNNKELIINETVPNRFSPKSPDKAHLNLHINSLELGDSAVYFCASSAQTGAFFGQGTRLTVV.

This clonotype was detected ten times or more. This sequence joins TRBV2 and TRBJ2-1, with D hard to call. The CDR3 loop spans 11 amino acids. Per the germline V gene, CDR1 is SNHLY and CDR2 is FYNNEI. V was pared by 2 bases and J by 4 bases, with 0 bases between. This chain's CDR3 is CASSEYNEQFF. CDR3 coding DNA: TGTGCCAGCAGTGAATACAATGAGCAGTTCTTC.

This sequence joins TRBV7-8 and TRBJ2-4, with 7 positions matching TRBD2. After removal of 2 bases from V and 7 bases from J, the junction contained 5 bases not matched to a gene. The CDR3 spans 14 residues. CDR1 and CDR2 (germline): SGHVS, FQNEAQ. DNA for the CDR3: TGTGCCAGCAGCTTATTGGGAGGGGTGAACATTCAGTACTTC. Its translation is CASSLLGGVNIQYF.

This clonotype was seen a few times. The rearrangement joins TRBV5-5 to TRBJ2-1, with D possibly being TRBD2 (6 bases). The CDR3 has 15 residues. Trimming removed 0 bases at V and 5 bases at J, with 12 bases between. Germline V gene lookup returns CDR1 SGHKS and CDR2 YYEKEE (reference sequence). CDR3 amino acids: CASSLEGTSHNEQFF. In DNA, the CDR3 is TGTGCCAGCAGCTTGGAAGGGACTTCCCACAATGAGCAGTTCTTC.

There are a few counts of this clonotype. V gene TRBV20-1 combines with J gene TRBJ1-2, with no clear D. Germline V gene sequence: CDR1 DFQATT, CDR2 SNEGSKA (reference sequence). Between the trimmed V and J ends, which lost 6 bases and 7 bases, there was a span of 21 bases. The CDR3 has 14 residues. The CDR3 loop is CSAKEYAGRPGYTF. The DNA of the CDR3 is TGCAGTGCGAAAGAGTACGCCGGTCGGCCTGGCTACACCTTC.

There are a few counts of this clonotype. The chain links TRBV27 to TRBJ2-7; 8 bases line up with TRBD2. J gave up 2 bases and V 7 bases, and 7 bases lay outside the gene matches. The CDR3 has 14 residues. Germline lookup yields CDR1 MNHEY and CDR2 SMNVEV (reference sequence). The chain's CDR3 is CASISGALPYEQYF. DNA of the CDR3: TGTGCCAGCATTAGCGGGGCACTCCCCTACGAGCAGTACTTC.

The genes are TRBV2 and TRBJ2-5; D not certain. This CDR3 has 13 amino acids. Looked up from germline, CDR1 is SNHLY and CDR2 is FYNNEI. The V and J ends lost 8 bases and 1 base respectively, with 11 bases between them. The CDR3 loop is CASRAPTQETQYF. As DNA, the CDR3 is TGTGCCAGCCGGGCCCCGACCCAAGAGACCCAGTACTTC.

This clonotype was seen a few times. The chain has TRBV12-3 or TRBV12-4 and TRBJ1-6, with 7 bases identical to TRBD1. CDR3 length: 16 residues. Trimming took 2 bases from V and 7 from J; bases not matched to a gene: 8. The CDR3 DNA is TGTGCCAGCAGTTTAAGGGGACAGCAGCACAATTCACCCCTCCACTTT. Its protein is CASSLRGQQHNSPLHF.

This clonotype was picked up many times. This chain joins TRBV7-8 and TRBJ2-3; D is tentatively TRBD1 or TRBD2 (5 bases each). The germline gives CDR1 SGHVS, CDR2 FQNEAQ. Trimming removed 5 bases at V and 2 bases at J, with 17 bases between. The CDR3 has 16 residues. DNA for the CDR3: TGTGCCAGCAGCCCCAGGGCGGGCAGGCCCACAGATACGCAGTATTTT. Translation: CASSPRAGRPTDTQYF.

The chain couples TRBV7-3 to TRBJ2-2; 8 nucleotides align to TRBD1. Trimming took 5 bases from V and 0 from J; bases not matched to a gene: 5. From germline, CDR1 is SGHTA and CDR2 FQGTGA. There are 16 residues in the CDR3. The CDR3 DNA reads TGTGCCAGCAGCCACAGGGGGGCCCCGAACACCGGGGAGCTGTTTTTT. This translates into CASSHRGAPNTGELFF.

This clonotype has just a few counts. V gene TRBV29-1 combines with J gene TRBJ2-1, with 13 bases matching TRBD2. The CDR3 length is 15 residues. CDR1 and CDR2 from the germline V gene are SQVTM and ANQGSEA. With V trimmed by 7 bases and J by 2 bases, 5 bases remained unmatched. The CDR3 coding sequence is TGCAGCGCCCGACTAGCGGGGGGACCCTACAATGAGCAGTTCTTC. Its translation: CSARLAGGPYNEQFF.

This chain joins TRBV5-1 and TRBJ2-2; TRBD1 is a possible D gene (5 bases). The length of the CDR3 is 14 residues. Germline V gives CDR1 SGHRS, CDR2 YFSETQ. V was cut by 4 bases and J by 4 bases, with 11 bases left in between. CDR3 residues: CASSQDTLTGELFF. The CDR3 DNA is TGCGCCAGCAGCCAGGACACCCTCACCGGGGAGCTGTTTTTT.

This chain connects TRBV6-5 to TRBJ2-5; D is perhaps TRBD1 (6 bases). V dropped 5 bases and J dropped 0 bases, with 10 bases sitting between them. CDR1 MNHEY and CDR2 SVGAGI come from the germline V gene. The CDR3 totals 14 residues. The CDR3 spells CASSLRDNQETQYF. For the CDR3, the DNA is TGTGCCAGCAGTCTCCGGGACAACCAAGAGACCCAGTACTTC.

The chain links TRBV10-3 to TRBJ2-5, with 9 bases aligning to TRBD1. The CDR3 contains 13 residues. Per the germline V gene, CDR1 is ENHRY and CDR2 is SYGVKD. V shed 2 bases, J shed 5 bases, and the junction held 0 bases outside the gene matches. CDR3: CAISEGQGETQYF. The DNA for the CDR3 is TGTGCCATCAGTGAGGGACAGGGGGAGACCCAGTACTTC.